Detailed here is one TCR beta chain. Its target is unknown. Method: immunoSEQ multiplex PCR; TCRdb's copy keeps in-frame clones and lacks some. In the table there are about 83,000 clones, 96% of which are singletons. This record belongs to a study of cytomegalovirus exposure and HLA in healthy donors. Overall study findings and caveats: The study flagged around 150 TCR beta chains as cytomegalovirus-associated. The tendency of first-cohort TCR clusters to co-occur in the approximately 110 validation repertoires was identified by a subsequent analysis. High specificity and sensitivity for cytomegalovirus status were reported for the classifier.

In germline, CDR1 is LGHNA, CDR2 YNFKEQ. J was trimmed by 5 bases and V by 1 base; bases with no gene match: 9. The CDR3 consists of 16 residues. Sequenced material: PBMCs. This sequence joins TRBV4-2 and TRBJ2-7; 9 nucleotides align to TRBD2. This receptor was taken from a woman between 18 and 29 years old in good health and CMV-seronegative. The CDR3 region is CASSQGESSGSHEQYF. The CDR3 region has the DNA TGTGCCAGCAGCCAAGGGGAGAGTAGCGGGAGCCACGAGCAGTACTTC.